This T cell receptor (beta chain) derives from a study of T cell responses to AZD1222 COVID-19 vaccine (dated by TCRdb to about 2021). Regarding the research as a whole: AZD1222 recipients whose second dose came at about 4 weeks and those whose second dose came at about 12 weeks were combined into one group, since spike-specific TCR depth and breadth did not differ between the two schedules. TCR sequencing covered 233 trial participants: 207 given two doses of AZD1222 and approximately 26 given two doses of MenACWY control vaccine. Trial participants were enrolled by age into subgroups of 18-55, 56-69 and 70-plus years, and around 150, 28 and 57 TCR-sequenced participants, respectively, were included in these subgroups. Overall results and qualifications from the work: The 56-69-year group was small, and its depth increase did not reach significance, likely because of low power. Nearly half of unique spike-specific TCRs reportedly recognized epitopes outside regions mutated in the B.1.351 and B.1.1.7 variants. Conclusions about previously exposed vaccinees were limited because only six AZD1222 recipients were SARS-CoV-2 seropositive at baseline. Participants were mostly white British and included more females than males, and it was suggested by the authors that clonal diversity may have been underestimated. Because no day 14 peak-response samples were available, the repertoires could be characterized only after the peak T cell response. A significant rise in spike-specific TCR breadth and depth was observed after two AZD1222 doses relative to day 0 and relative to MenACWY recipients. The vaccine-associated CD4 TCRs covered the entire spike protein, and the dominant responses fell in regions 160-218 and 743-854.

The CDR3 regions of human TCRbeta chains were analyzed by immunosequencing. For the original study's pipeline: TCRs in the repertoires were matched against a reference library of SARS-CoV-2-specific TCRs that had been generated with the MIRA antigen-specificity platform. Breadth was defined as the fraction of unique TCRs that were SARS-CoV-2-associated, and depth was defined as the fraction of total T cells that were SARS-CoV-2-associated. Using the MIRA data, each spike-specific TCR was mapped to the spike region that the TCR reacts to and placed in a CD4 or CD8 class. Log10-transformed breadth and depth values were compared by one-way ANOVA with Sidak's multiple comparisons tests. What TCRdb holds here is the immuneACCESS table cut down to in-frame rearrangements. Part of the clones is not present; checked against another copy, under half of the missing clones reflect an unresolved V gene, and the others are unexplained. That table is the source of V, J and clone size, and D and trimming were worked out from the DNA. The sample includes 150,000 to 200,000 clones, with around 94% observed a single time. The ten largest account for approximately 0.6% of the sample.

A note on this clone: Its antigen has not been determined. Base qualities are not at hand, and no much larger clone is one base apart.

CDR1 and CDR2, per the germline V gene (reference sequence), are LNHDA and SQIVND. From the cysteine through the phenylalanine, the CDR3 covers 13 amino acids. CDR3 DNA is the only sequence kept; it has 39 bases, read in frame from the first base. The germline V end is reduced by 6 bases and the J end by 1 base; junction bases left unmatched: 2. The time point label of this sample denotes: baseline before first vaccination. Vaccinee samples came from UK trials COV001 and COV002, including a single-blind randomized controlled phase 2/3 trial of AZD1222 (ChAdOx1 nCoV-19) in healthy adults. For TCRbeta chain sequencing, PBMC samples from trial participants were taken at day 0 and at day 28 after the second dose.

The input for sequencing was peripheral blood, taken on day 0 of AZD1222 vaccination. The receptor was derived from an adult in good health. The rearrangement combines TRBV19 with TRBJ2-7; TRBD2 aligns with 8 central bases. The CDR3 here reads CASRGLDSYEQYF. The bases read TGTGCCAGTAGGGGACTAGATTCCTACGAGCAGTACTTC.